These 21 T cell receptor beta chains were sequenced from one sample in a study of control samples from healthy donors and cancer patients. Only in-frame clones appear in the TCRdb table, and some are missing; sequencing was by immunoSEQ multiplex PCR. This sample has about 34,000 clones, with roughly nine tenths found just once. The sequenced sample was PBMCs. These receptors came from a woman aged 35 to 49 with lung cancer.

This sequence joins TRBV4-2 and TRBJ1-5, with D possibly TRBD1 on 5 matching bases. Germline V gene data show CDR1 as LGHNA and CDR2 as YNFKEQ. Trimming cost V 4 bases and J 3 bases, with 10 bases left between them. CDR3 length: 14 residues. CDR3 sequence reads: CASSPRGTNQPQHF. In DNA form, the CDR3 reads TGTGCCAGCAGCCCCCGCGGGACCAATCAGCCCCAGCATTTT.

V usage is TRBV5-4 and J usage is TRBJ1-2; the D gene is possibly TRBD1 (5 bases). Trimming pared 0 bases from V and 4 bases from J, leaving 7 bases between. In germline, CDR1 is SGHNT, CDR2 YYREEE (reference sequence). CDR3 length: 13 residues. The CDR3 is CASSLEGIYGYTF. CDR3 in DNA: TGTGCCAGCAGCTTGGAGGGGATCTATGGCTACACCTTC.

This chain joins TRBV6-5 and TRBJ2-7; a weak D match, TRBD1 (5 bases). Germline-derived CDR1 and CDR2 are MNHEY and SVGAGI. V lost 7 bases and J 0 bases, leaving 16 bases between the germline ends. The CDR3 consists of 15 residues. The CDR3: CASTPGTDSSYEQYF. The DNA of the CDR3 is TGTGCCAGCACACCCGGAACCGACAGCTCCTACGAGCAGTACTTC.

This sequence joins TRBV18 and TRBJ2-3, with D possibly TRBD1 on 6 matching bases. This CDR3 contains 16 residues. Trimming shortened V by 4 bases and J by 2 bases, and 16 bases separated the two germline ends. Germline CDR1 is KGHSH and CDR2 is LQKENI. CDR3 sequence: CASSRRQDHSTDTQYF. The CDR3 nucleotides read TGTGCCAGCTCACGTCGACAGGACCATTCCACAGATACGCAGTATTTT.

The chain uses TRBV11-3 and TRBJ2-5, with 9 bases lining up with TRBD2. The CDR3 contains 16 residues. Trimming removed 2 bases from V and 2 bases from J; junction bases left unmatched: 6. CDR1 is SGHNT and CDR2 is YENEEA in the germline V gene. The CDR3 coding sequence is TGTGCCAGCAGCTTATGGATTAGCGGGGGACAAGAGACCCAGTACTTC. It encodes CASSLWISGGQETQYF.

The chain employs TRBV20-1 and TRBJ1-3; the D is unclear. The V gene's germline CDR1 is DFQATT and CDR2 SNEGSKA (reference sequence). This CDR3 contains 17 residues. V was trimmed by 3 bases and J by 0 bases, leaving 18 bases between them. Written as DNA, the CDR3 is TGCAGTGCTAGTAGTTTGTCGGAAGCAACCTCTGGAAACACCATATATTTT. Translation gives CSASSLSEATSGNTIYF.

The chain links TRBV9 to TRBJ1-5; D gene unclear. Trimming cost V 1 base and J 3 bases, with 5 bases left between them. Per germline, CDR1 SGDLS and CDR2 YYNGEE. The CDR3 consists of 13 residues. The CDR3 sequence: CASSVSDNQPQHF. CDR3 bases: TGTGCCAGCAGCGTATCTGACAATCAGCCCCAGCATTTT.

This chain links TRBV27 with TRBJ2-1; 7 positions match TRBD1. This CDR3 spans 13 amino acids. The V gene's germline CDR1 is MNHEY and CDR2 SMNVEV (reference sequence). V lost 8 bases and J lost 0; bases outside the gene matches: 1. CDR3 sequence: CASRDSSYNEQFF. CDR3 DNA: TGTGCCAGCCGGGACAGCTCCTACAATGAGCAGTTCTTC.

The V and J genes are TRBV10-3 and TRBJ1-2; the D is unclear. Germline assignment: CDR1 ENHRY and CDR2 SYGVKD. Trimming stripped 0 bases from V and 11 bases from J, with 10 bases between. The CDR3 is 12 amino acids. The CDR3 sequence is CAISESYSVYTF. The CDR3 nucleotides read TGTGCCATCAGTGAGTCCTACAGCGTTTACACCTTC.

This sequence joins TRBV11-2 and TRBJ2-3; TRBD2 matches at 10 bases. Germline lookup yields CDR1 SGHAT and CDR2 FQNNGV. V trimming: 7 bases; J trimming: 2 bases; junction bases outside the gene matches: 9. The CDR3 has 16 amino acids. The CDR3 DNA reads TGTGCCAGCACCTATTCTAGCGGGGGCTTCACAGATACGCAGTATTTT. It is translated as CASTYSSGGFTDTQYF.

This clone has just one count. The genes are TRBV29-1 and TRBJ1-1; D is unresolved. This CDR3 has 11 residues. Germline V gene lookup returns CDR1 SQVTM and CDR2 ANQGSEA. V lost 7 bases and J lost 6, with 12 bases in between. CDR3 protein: CSALRGSEAFF. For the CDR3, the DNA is TGCAGCGCCCTCCGGGGTTCTGAAGCTTTCTTT.

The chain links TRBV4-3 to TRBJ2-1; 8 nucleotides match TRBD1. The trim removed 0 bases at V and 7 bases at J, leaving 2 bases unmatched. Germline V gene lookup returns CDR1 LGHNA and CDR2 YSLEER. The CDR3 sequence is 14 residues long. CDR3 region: CASSQEHRGNEQFF. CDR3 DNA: TGCGCCAGCAGCCAAGAACACAGGGGGAATGAGCAGTTCTTC.

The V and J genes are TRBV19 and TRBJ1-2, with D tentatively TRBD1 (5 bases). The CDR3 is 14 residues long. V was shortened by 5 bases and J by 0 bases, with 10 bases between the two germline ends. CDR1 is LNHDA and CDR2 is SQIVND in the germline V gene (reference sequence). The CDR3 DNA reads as TGTGCCAGTAGTCGCGACAGTACTAACTATGGCTACACCTTC. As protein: CASSRDSTNYGYTF.

This CDR3 reads CASSQTHRVTEAFF. CDR3 DNA: TGTGCCAGCAGCCAAACCCACAGGGTCACTGAAGCTTTCTTT. This chain uses TRBV4-2 with TRBJ1-1; D possibly corresponds to TRBD1 (6 bases). The CDR3 runs 14 residues. Germline CDR1 LGHNA, CDR2 YNFKEQ. The V end lost 2 bases, the J end lost 4 bases, and 11 bases lay between the germline ends.

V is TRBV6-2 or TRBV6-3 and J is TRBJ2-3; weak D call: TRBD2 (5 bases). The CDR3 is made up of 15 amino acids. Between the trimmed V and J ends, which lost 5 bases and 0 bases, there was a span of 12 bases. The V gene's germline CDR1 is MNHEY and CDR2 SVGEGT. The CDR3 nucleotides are TGTGCCAGCAGTCTCAGCGGTCCTAGCACAGATACGCAGTATTTT. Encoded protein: CASSLSGPSTDTQYF.

The CDR3: CASSLGDRELFGYTF. The CDR3 region has the DNA TGCGCCAGCAGCTTGGGGGACAGGGAGCTATTTGGCTACACCTTC. The chain links TRBV5-1 to TRBJ1-2; 9 nucleotides align to TRBD1. This CDR3 region has 15 residues. CDR1 and CDR2 (germline): SGHRS, YFSETQ. V was clipped by 0 bases and J by 7 bases; unmatched bases: 7.

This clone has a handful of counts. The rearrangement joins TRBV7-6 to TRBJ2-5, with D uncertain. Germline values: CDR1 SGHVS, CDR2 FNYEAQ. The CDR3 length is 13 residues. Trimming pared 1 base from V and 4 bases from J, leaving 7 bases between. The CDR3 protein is CASSLGIRETQYF. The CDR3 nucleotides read TGTGCCAGCAGCTTAGGGATACGAGAGACCCAGTACTTC.

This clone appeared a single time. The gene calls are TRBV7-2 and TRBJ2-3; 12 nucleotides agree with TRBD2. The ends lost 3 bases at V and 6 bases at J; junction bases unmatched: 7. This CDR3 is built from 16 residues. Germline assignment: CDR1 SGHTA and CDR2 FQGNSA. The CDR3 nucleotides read TGTGCCAGCAGCTTCTCTCCTACTAGCGGGGGGGATACGCAGTATTTT. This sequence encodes CASSFSPTSGGDTQYF.

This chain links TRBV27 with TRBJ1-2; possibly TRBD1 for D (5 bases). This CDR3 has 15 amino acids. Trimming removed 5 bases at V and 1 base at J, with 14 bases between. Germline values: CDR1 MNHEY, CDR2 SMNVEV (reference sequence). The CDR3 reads CASSLLGGVNYGYTF. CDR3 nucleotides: TGTGCCAGCAGTCTCCTCGGGGGGGTTAACTATGGCTACACCTTC.

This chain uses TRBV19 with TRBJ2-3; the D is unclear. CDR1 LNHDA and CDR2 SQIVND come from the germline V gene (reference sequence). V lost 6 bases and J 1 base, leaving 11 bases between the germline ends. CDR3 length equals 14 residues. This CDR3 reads CASRRHPRTDTQYF. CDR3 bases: TGTGCCAGTAGACGCCACCCCCGCACAGATACGCAGTATTTT.

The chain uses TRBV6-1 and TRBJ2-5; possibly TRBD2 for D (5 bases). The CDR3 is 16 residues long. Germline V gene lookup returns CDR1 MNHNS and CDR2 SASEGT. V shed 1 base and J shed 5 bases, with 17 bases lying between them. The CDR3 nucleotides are TGTGCCAGCAGTGAAGGCATCGGACTGACGTGGGAGACCCAGTACTTC. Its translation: CASSEGIGLTWETQYF.